A single sample gave rise to the 11 T cell receptor beta chains below, sequenced in a study of T cells in localized non-small cell lung cancer. Sequenced by immunoSEQ multiplex PCR; TCRdb stores in-frame clones only, minus some. The sample comprises around 2,500 clones, 25% to 40% of which are singletons, and approximately 17% rests with the top ten. The source material was lung tumor tissue, sampled before any cancer treatment. These TCRs come from a female donor of 60 years or more with stage II lung adenocarcinoma.

The gene calls are TRBV6-8 and TRBJ1-6, with 7 bases identical to TRBD1. The V segment lost 10 bases and the J segment 7 bases; nucleotides outside the gene matches: 7. The CDR3 length is 13 residues. Germline loops: CDR1 MNHGY, CDR2 SAAAGT. CDR3 nucleotide sequence: TGTGCCATATACAGGGGTGGCAATTCACCCCTCCACTTT. Protein product: CAIYRGGNSPLHF.

This clone was counted only a few times. J is TRBJ2-3 and V is TRBV9, with 10 positions matching TRBD1. With V trimmed by 4 bases and J by 2 bases, 4 bases remained unmatched. Germline V lookup: CDR1 SGDLS, CDR2 YYNGEE. This CDR3 has 15 residues. In nucleotides, the CDR3 is TGTGCCAGCAGCCCCGGGACAGGGGACACAGATACGCAGTATTTT. Protein product: CASSPGTGDTDTQYF.

This clone was recorded once. V and J are TRBV19 and TRBJ1-3; D possibly corresponds to TRBD1 (6 bases). In germline, CDR1 is LNHDA, CDR2 SQIVND (reference sequence). Trimming took off 5 bases at V and 0 bases at J, with 14 bases between the two ends. This CDR3 is built from 16 residues. The CDR3 loop is CASSRDTSYSGNTIYF. DNA of the CDR3: TGTGCCAGTAGTCGGGACACTTCCTACTCTGGAAACACCATATATTTT. The variable domain in full, completed from reference TRBV19 and TRBJ1-3, reads DGGITQSPKYLFRKEGQNVTLSCEQNLNHDAMYWYRQDPGQGLRLIYYSQIVNDFQKGDIAEGYSVSREKKESFPLTVTSAQKNPTAFYLCASSRDTSYSGNTIYFGEGSWLTVV.

This chain uses TRBV19 with TRBJ2-2, with D possibly matching TRBD2 (6 bases). The germline V gene has CDR1 LNHDA and CDR2 SQIVND (reference sequence). The CDR3 has 15 amino acids. V was cut by 6 bases and J by 7 bases, with 18 bases left in between. CDR3 coding DNA: TGTGCCAGTAGGGGGTATTCGGGACTCGGCGGGGAGCTGTTTTTT. It encodes CASRGYSGLGGELFF.

The V and J genes are TRBV18 and TRBJ2-1, with 14 bases lining up with TRBD2. The junction had 2 bases not matched to a gene; V was cut back by 4 bases and J by 6 bases. This CDR3 comprises 15 residues. Germline values: CDR1 KGHSH, CDR2 LQKENI. The CDR3 coding sequence is TGTGCCAGCTCACGCGGACTAGCGGGAGGCAATGAGCAGTTCTTC. Translating gives CASSRGLAGGNEQFF.

This clone is medium-sized by share. The chain has TRBV11-3 and TRBJ2-5; TRBD2 agrees at 10 bases. J was trimmed by 5 bases and V by 3 bases; bases with no gene match: 9. Germline loops: CDR1 SGHNT, CDR2 YENEEA. The CDR3 length is 16 residues. CDR3 protein: CASSLDKAGGLETQYF. The CDR3 nucleotides are TGTGCCAGCAGCTTGGATAAAGCGGGGGGGCTGGAGACCCAGTACTTC.

This clone is categorized as large. The rearrangement links TRBV29-1 to TRBJ1-4, with TRBD1 matching over 9 bases. This CDR3 has 13 amino acids. Germline values: CDR1 SQVTM, CDR2 ANQGSEA. The V and J ends lost 2 bases and 10 bases, in that order; junction bases with no gene match: 5. The CDR3 coding sequence is TGCAGCGTTGAACGGGACAGGGATTCAAAACTGTTTTTT. As protein: CSVERDRDSKLFF.

This clone was seen a few times. The CDR3 here is CASSRSDTMNTEAFF. The CDR3 region has the DNA TGTGCCAGCAGCCGTTCGGACACAATGAACACTGAAGCTTTCTTT. The V gene is TRBV7-5, the J gene TRBJ1-1; the D call of TRBD1 is as the table states it, not checked on the DNA. TRBV7-5 is termed a pseudogene. The CDR3 is 15 amino acids.

For this clone: The junction shows a germline mismatch at one end, possibly a read error. The rearrangement uses TRBV10-1 and TRBJ1-6; D gene unclear. The CDR3 is 13 amino acids. Germline-derived CDR1 and CDR2 are WNHNN and SYGVQD (reference sequence). This CDR3 reads CASSAAYSSPLHF. CDR3 coding DNA: TGCGCCAGCAGTGCGGCCTATAGTTCACCCCTCCACTTT.

The chain carries TRBV10-3 and TRBJ1-1, with 7 bases identical to TRBD1. Unmatched junction bases numbered 7, after V lost 10 bases and J lost 2 bases. Germline V gives CDR1 ENHRY, CDR2 SYGVKD. CDR3 length: 13 amino acids. As DNA, the CDR3 is TGTGCCACCGCCGGGACAGATAACACTGAAGCTTTCTTT. Protein sequence: CATAGTDNTEAFF.

V usage is TRBV18 and J usage is TRBJ1-1, with 10 bases aligning to TRBD1. Germline V gene lookup returns CDR1 KGHSH and CDR2 LQKENI. This CDR3 is 13 amino acids long. V was clipped by 8 bases and J by 4 bases; unmatched bases: 4. The CDR3 coding sequence is TGTGCCAGCCTGGGACAGGGGACCACTGAAGCTTTCTTT. Protein sequence: CASLGQGTTEAFF. Full variable domain (remainder filled in from reference TRBV18 and TRBJ1-1): NAGVMQNPRHLVRRRGQEARLRCSPMKGHSHVYWYRQLPEEGLKFMVYLQKENIIDESGMPKERFSAEFPKEGPSILRIQQVVRGDSAAYFCASLGQGTTEAFFGQGTRLTVV.